One and the same sample provided the 25 T cell receptor beta chains below, sequenced in a study of cytomegalovirus exposure and HLA in healthy donors. The PCR made use of 60 Vbeta and 13 Jbeta primers. The method was immunoSEQ multiplex PCR; TCRdb's version includes in-frame clones alone and lacks a portion of them. This sample yields around 200,000 clones, of which 75% to 85% are seen a single time; roughly 2.5% belongs to the top ten. Sequenced input: PBMCs. These receptors were taken from a woman in her thirties or forties in good health and CMV-seronegative.

The CDR3 DNA reads TGTGCCAGCAGTAGACTAGCGGGAGGGTACAATGAGCAGTTCTTC. Its translation is CASSRLAGGYNEQFF. V is TRBV6-6 and J is TRBJ2-1; 14 positions agree with TRBD2. V lost 5 bases to trimming and J lost 4 bases; unmatched junction nucleotides: 1. The CDR3 length is 15 residues. CDR1 MNHNY and CDR2 SVGAGI come from the germline V gene (reference sequence).

This clone was seen only once. The V and J genes are TRBV19 and TRBJ1-4; TRBD1 aligns across 8 bases. The CDR3 loop spans 14 amino acids. Trimming at V came to 3 bases and at J to 8 bases, leaving 5 bases not matched to a gene. Germline lookup yields CDR1 LNHDA and CDR2 SQIVND (reference sequence). The chain's CDR3 is CASSISRGREKLFF. The CDR3 DNA reads as TGTGCCAGTAGTATCTCCAGGGGGCGCGAAAAACTGTTTTTT.

The chain has TRBV5-1 and TRBJ2-1, with 7 bases lining up with TRBD2. J was trimmed by 6 bases and V by 2 bases; bases with no gene match: 8. CDR3 length: 15 residues. The germline V gene has CDR1 SGHRS and CDR2 YFSETQ. The CDR3 DNA sequence: TGCGCCAGCAGCTTCGGTACCCTAGCGGTCAATGAGCAGTTCTTC. Protein product: CASSFGTLAVNEQFF.

This chain uses TRBV5-1 with TRBJ2-7; TRBD1 matches at 7 bases. The CDR3 totals 15 residues. The junction had 9 bases not matched to a gene; V was cut back by 4 bases and J by 2 bases. The V gene's germline CDR1 is SGHRS and CDR2 YFSETQ. The CDR3 DNA sequence: TGCGCCAGCAGCATTCGACAGGGATACACCTACGAGCAGTACTTC. Residues: CASSIRQGYTYEQYF.

This chain joins TRBV19 and TRBJ1-1; weak D call: TRBD1 (6 bases). V gave up 7 bases and J gave up 5 bases, with 11 bases separating them. Germline CDR1 LNHDA, CDR2 SQIVND (reference sequence). The CDR3 has 12 residues. In nucleotides, the CDR3 is TGTGCCAGTACACAGGGAGGGACTGAAGCTTTCTTT. Translated: CASTQGGTEAFF.

The chain joins TRBV7-9 to TRBJ2-7, with 8 bases fitting TRBD1. Germline V gene sequence: CDR1 SEHNR, CDR2 FQNEAQ (reference sequence). J lost 0 bases, V lost 6 bases, and 7 bases had no gene match. This CDR3 has 15 residues. The CDR3 nucleotides are TGTGCCAGCAGTAAGGACAGGGCCTACTCCTACGAGCAGTACTTC. Translated: CASSKDRAYSYEQYF.

The chain has TRBV6-6 and TRBJ2-5; 9 nucleotides agree with TRBD1. Germline loops: CDR1 MNHNY, CDR2 SVGAGI (reference sequence). The CDR3 runs to 15 residues. V was pared by 5 bases and J by 3 bases, with 7 bases of the junction left unmatched. CDR3 in DNA: TGTGCCAGCAGTCGGGGACAGGGTAGCAAAGAGACCCAGTACTTC. Residues: CASSRGQGSKETQYF.

The CDR3 bases are TGCGCCAGCAGCTTCTGGTTAGTTCCGGACAATGAGCAGTTCTTC. It is translated as CASSFWLVPDNEQFF. The rearrangement joins TRBV5-1 to TRBJ2-1; D is unclear. Germline V CDR1 and CDR2: SGHRS, YFSETQ. V lost 2 bases and J lost 5, with 14 bases in between. CDR3 length: 15 residues. Variable domain in full (rest from reference TRBV5-1 and TRBJ2-1): KAGVTQTPRYLIKTRGQQVTLSCSPISGHRSVSWYQQTPGQGLQFLFEYFSETQRNKGNFPGRFSGRQFSNSRSEMNVSTLELGDSALYLCASSFWLVPDNEQFFGPGTRLTVL.

V and J are TRBV29-1 and TRBJ1-2; 8 bases line up with TRBD1. Germline trimming cut 6 bases from V and 5 bases from J; bases unmatched to any gene: 8. This CDR3 is built from 13 residues. Germline V gives CDR1 SQVTM, CDR2 ANQGSEA. The CDR3 here is CSVTGAPRYGYTF. The CDR3 nucleotides are TGCAGCGTGACAGGGGCCCCTAGGTATGGCTACACCTTC.

This clone was seen only once. This rearrangement joins TRBV4-1 to TRBJ2-1; 8 nucleotides match TRBD1. From germline, CDR1 is MGHRA and CDR2 YSYEKL. This CDR3 is 15 amino acids long. V lost 4 bases to trimming and J lost 3 bases; unmatched junction nucleotides: 5. CDR3 nucleotide sequence: TGCGCCAGCAGCCCGAGGACAGGGAACTACAATGAGCAGTTCTTC. Translation gives CASSPRTGNYNEQFF.

There are a few counts of this clone. This chain joins TRBV12-5 and TRBJ1-2; D unclear. V gave up 0 bases and J gave up 8 bases, with 10 bases separating them. Per the germline V gene, CDR1 is LGHNT and CDR2 is FRNRAP. This CDR3 contains 13 residues. The CDR3 DNA reads as TGTGCTAGTGGTTTGGTATTGCGGGGAGGCTACACCTTC. This gives the protein CASGLVLRGGYTF.

The chain joins TRBV19 to TRBJ2-7, with a possible D match to TRBD1 (6 bases). The V end was cut by 2 bases, the J end by 7 bases, with 12 bases between. The V gene's germline CDR1 is LNHDA and CDR2 SQIVND (reference sequence). The CDR3 sequence is 13 residues long. Written as DNA, the CDR3 is TGTGCCAGTAGTATACCGCTCCAGGGGGAGCAGTACTTC. Protein sequence: CASSIPLQGEQYF.

The chain's CDR3 is CASSEAGLAGADEQYF. In nucleotides, the CDR3 is TGTGCCAGCAGTGAAGCGGGACTAGCGGGAGCCGACGAGCAGTACTTC. The chain has TRBV28 and TRBJ2-7, with 14 positions matching TRBD2. V gave up 5 bases and J gave up 5 bases; unmatched junction bases: 8. This CDR3 comprises 16 residues. Germline V CDR1 and CDR2: MDHEN, SYDVKM.

For the CDR3, the DNA is TGTGCCAGCAGCTTGGGAGGGAATAGCAATCAGCCCCAGCATTTT. Translating gives CASSLGGNSNQPQHF. The rearrangement uses TRBV5-4 and TRBJ1-5; no clear D gene. The CDR3 is 15 residues long. V shed 0 bases and J shed 0 bases, with 7 bases lying between them. Germline V gives CDR1 SGHNT, CDR2 YYREEE (reference sequence).

The chain employs TRBV5-1 and TRBJ2-7; tentatively, D is TRBD2 (6 bases). The V and J ends lost 5 bases and 1 base respectively, with 13 bases between them. Germline CDR1 and CDR2: SGHRS and YFSETQ. The CDR3 is 14 residues long. In DNA form, the CDR3 reads TGCGCCAGCAGACCCGGGAGCAGTTCCTACGAGCAGTACTTC. Its protein is CASRPGSSSYEQYF. Based on the CDR3 plus reference TRBV5-1 and TRBJ2-7, the full variable domain is KAGVTQTPRYLIKTRGQQVTLSCSPISGHRSVSWYQQTPGQGLQFLFEYFSETQRNKGNFPGRFSGRQFSNSRSEMNVSTLELGDSALYLCASRPGSSSYEQYFGPGTRLTVT.

This clone was counted between two and nine times. This rearrangement joins TRBV27 to TRBJ2-1; 10 bases match TRBD2. The trim removed 8 bases at V and 8 bases at J, leaving 12 bases unmatched. This CDR3 is built from 15 residues. The germline CDR1 and CDR2 sequences are MNHEY and SMNVEV (reference sequence). CDR3 sequence: CASSSALAGVHEQFF. CDR3 sequence (DNA): TGTGCCAGCTCGAGCGCCCTAGCGGGAGTACATGAGCAGTTCTTC.

The chain links TRBV6-1 to TRBJ1-2, with TRBD1 as a possible D gene (5 bases). This CDR3 contains 13 residues. Germline V lookup: CDR1 MNHNS, CDR2 SASEGT. V lost 11 bases and J lost 0, with 13 bases in between. CDR3 sequence (DNA): TGTGCCCTACAGGTTGGGGCTAACTATGGCTACACCTTC. Protein: CALQVGANYGYTF.

V gene TRBV5-4 combines with J gene TRBJ2-7, with D possibly matching TRBD1 (6 bases). This CDR3 is 14 amino acids long. Trimming stripped 1 base from V and 0 bases from J, with 8 bases between. Per germline, CDR1 SGHNT and CDR2 YYREEE (reference sequence). The CDR3 loop reads CASSLTGSSYEQYF. The CDR3 region has the DNA TGTGCCAGCAGCTTGACAGGGAGCTCCTACGAGCAGTACTTC.

CDR3 in amino acids: CASSISGASEAFF. As DNA, the CDR3 is TGTGCCAGTAGTATTAGTGGAGCCAGCGAAGCTTTCTTT. J is TRBJ1-1 and V is TRBV19; D call uncertain. The CDR3 is 13 residues long. The V end lost 3 bases, the J end lost 8 bases, and 13 bases lay between the germline ends. CDR1 and CDR2 from the germline V gene are LNHDA and SQIVND (reference sequence).

CDR3 DNA: TGTGCCAGCAGCTTATATCTGTTAGGGGACACTGAAGCTTTCTTT. Translating gives CASSLYLLGDTEAFF. The chain has TRBV7-9 and TRBJ1-1, with D perhaps TRBD1 (5 bases). The CDR3 has 15 residues. V was pared by 2 bases and J by 3 bases, with 13 bases between. CDR1 SEHNR and CDR2 FQNEAQ come from the germline V gene (reference sequence).

The chain carries TRBV18 and TRBJ2-5, with 7 bases lining up with TRBD2. Germline V gives CDR1 KGHSH, CDR2 LQKENI. The CDR3 is 14 residues long. V dropped 3 bases and J dropped 4; count of bases not matched to a gene: 5. In DNA form, the CDR3 reads TGTGCCAGCTCACCGGCTAGCGGTGGAGAGACCCAGTACTTC. Translation: CASSPASGGETQYF.

This sequence joins TRBV5-1 and TRBJ2-7; 8 bases are shared with TRBD1. Germline CDR1 is SGHRS and CDR2 is YFSETQ. V was clipped by 4 bases and J by 1 base; unmatched bases: 10. The CDR3 length is 16 residues. The CDR3 loop reads CASSARTGTISYEQYF. For the CDR3, the DNA is TGCGCCAGCAGCGCCAGGACAGGGACGATTTCCTACGAGCAGTACTTC.

This clone has just a few counts. This chain joins TRBV6-5 and TRBJ1-5; 7 bases map to TRBD1. CDR1 is MNHEY and CDR2 is SVGAGI in the germline V gene. This CDR3 has 15 amino acids. V trimming: 0 bases; J trimming: 4 bases; junction bases outside the gene matches: 3. Written as DNA, the CDR3 is TGTGCCAGCAGTTACTCCGTGACAGGGAATCAGCCCCAGCATTTT. This sequence encodes CASSYSVTGNQPQHF.

V is TRBV6-5 and J is TRBJ1-2, with a possible D match to TRBD1 (5 bases). CDR1 is MNHEY, CDR2 SVGAGI, per germline. Trimming removed 4 bases from V and 0 bases from J, with 9 bases in between. This CDR3 is 14 amino acids long. For the CDR3, the DNA is TGTGCCAGCAGTTTGGACACCTCTAACTATGGCTACACCTTC. Protein: CASSLDTSNYGYTF.

CDR3 protein: CASTPSRYEQYF. CDR3 bases: TGTGCCAGCACCCCATCGCGCTACGAGCAGTACTTC. This rearrangement joins TRBV27 to TRBJ2-7, with D hard to call. Germline-derived CDR1 and CDR2 are MNHEY and SMNVEV (reference sequence). Trimming left V 7 bases short and J 3 bases short, with 10 bases between. This CDR3 spans 12 amino acids.